Here is one T cell receptor beta chain with its context. One end of the junction fails to match germline, which may point to a read error. This CDR3 is built from 13 residues. The germline V gene has CDR1 SGHDT and CDR2 YYEEEE. This entry is derived from a study of blood T cells in healthy people across ages. Sample-barcoded 5' priming and a J-beta primer mix drove a second PCR of 7 to 11 cycles. Using its own MiXCR run on the 5' RACE reads, TCRdb lists one record per CDR3 protein. The table shows some 1.5 million distinct CDR3 sequences, with 28% occurring only once. The chain recombines TRBV5-6 with TRBJ1-5; no firm D call. The sequence derives from a woman in her 30s in good health. Sequenced material: blood. The CDR3: CTSSLIANQPQHF. The CDR3 DNA is TGTACCAGCAGCCTGATAGCGAATCAGCCCCAGCATTTT.